The sequence of this T cell receptor (beta chain) was determined in a study of OX40 agonist ivuxolimab in advanced cancers. Broadly, across the study: Ivuxolimab was an agonistic, fully human IgG2 monoclonal antibody directed against OX40 (CD134), a costimulatory receptor. The purpose of peripheral TCRbeta sequencing was to test whether ivuxolimab changed TCR sequence diversity and led to clonal T-cell expansion. The monotherapy dose-escalation portion (N of about 50 patients) of the phase I ivuxolimab trial is reported in the paper. Partial responses were achieved by three dose-escalation patients, of whom one had hepatocellular carcinoma and two had cutaneous melanoma. Prior anti-PD-1, anti-PD-L1 or anti-CTLA-4 therapy was permitted, and checkpoint inhibitors had been received by roughly 42% of dose-escalation patients. Intravenous ivuxolimab was administered to patients every 2 weeks at six dose levels: 0.01, 0.1, 0.3, 1.5, 3 and 10 mg/kg. A male proportion of around 81% and a mean age of around 60 years, ranging from roughly 23 to 90, were recorded for the dose-escalation cohort. Among the roughly 52 dose-escalation patients, about 19 had hepatocellular carcinoma, roughly 15 melanoma, 9 renal cell carcinoma and 9 head and neck cancer. Overall study outcomes, separate from this receptor: Low levels of normalized T-cell clonal expansion were also seen in some patients who did not respond. Antigen specificity was not determined for the clonally expanded peripheral T cells. Clonal expansion of both CD4+ and CD8+ blood T cells was observed from baseline to week 6 at doses 0.1 to 3.0 mg/kg. In the 0.1-3.0 mg/kg groups, partial responders were among the patients with the lowest normalized peripheral clonal expansion, particularly in CD8+ T cells. After ivuxolimab, CD8+ T cells had more expanded clones than CD4+ T cells on average.

Trimming costs V 7 bases and J 6 bases, and their ends lie 15 bases apart. Reading the germline V gene gives CDR1 SQVTM and CDR2 ANQGSEA. The CDR3 covers 12 residues, taking in both the cysteine and the phenylalanine. Just CDR3 DNA is preserved here, 36 bases in frame from base 1. As regards this clone: Its antigen specificity is not known. No base quality values were provided; no much bigger clone lies one nucleotide off.

For sequencing of the TCRbeta CDR3 region, genomic DNA was extracted from the sorted cells. TCRbeta CDR3 regions were sequenced using the immunoSEQ Assay. The table comes from immuneACCESS by way of TCRdb, which keeps in-frame sequences with V and J called. Part of the clones is missing from these tables; in studies checked, under half for an unresolved V gene and the rest for unknown reasons. Present in this sample are fewer than 70,000 clones, about 86% of which were seen just once. Around 3.7% of the sample goes to the ten largest clones. The trial excluded patients who had a history of autoimmune disease or were on systemic immunosuppression. Peripheral blood for TCR sequencing was collected from all dose cohorts at baseline, on cycle 4 day 1, and on cycle 7 day 1. The samples were drawn from a first-in-human, open-label, multicenter phase I dose-escalation trial of ivuxolimab. Adults with locally advanced or metastatic head and neck squamous cell, hepatocellular, melanoma or renal cell carcinoma were enrolled in the trial. CD4+ and CD8+ T cells were sorted separately from peripheral blood before TCR sequencing.

The sample consisted of CD4+ or CD8+ T cells sorted from blood, taken in a trial of the OX40 agonist ivuxolimab. The TCR comes from an adult with an advanced solid tumor such as melanoma, head and neck, liver or kidney cancer. Here the chain combines TRBV29-1 and TRBJ1-1; tentative D gene TRBD1, with 6 bases matching. The CDR3 is CSGGGGFAEAFF. The nucleotide sequence reads TGCAGCGGGGGAGGGGGGTTCGCTGAAGCTTTCTTT.